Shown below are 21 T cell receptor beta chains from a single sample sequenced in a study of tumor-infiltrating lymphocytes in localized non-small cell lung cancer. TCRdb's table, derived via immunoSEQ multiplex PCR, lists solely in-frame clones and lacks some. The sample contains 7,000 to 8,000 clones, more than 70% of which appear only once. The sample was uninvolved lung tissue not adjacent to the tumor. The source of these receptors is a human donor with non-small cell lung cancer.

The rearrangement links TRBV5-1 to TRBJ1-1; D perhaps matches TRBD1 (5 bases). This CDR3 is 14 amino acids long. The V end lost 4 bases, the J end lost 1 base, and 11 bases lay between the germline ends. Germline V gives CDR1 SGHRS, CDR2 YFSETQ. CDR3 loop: CASSGRGGNTEAFF. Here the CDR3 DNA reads TGCGCCAGCAGCGGACGGGGGGGGAACACTGAAGCTTTCTTT.

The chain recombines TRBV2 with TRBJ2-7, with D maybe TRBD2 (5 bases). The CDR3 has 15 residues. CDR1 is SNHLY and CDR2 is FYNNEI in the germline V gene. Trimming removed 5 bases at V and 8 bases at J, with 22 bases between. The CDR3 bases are TGTGCCAGCAGTCTACGGGTCAGCCTATACGGGAAGCAGTACTTC. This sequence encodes CASSLRVSLYGKQYF.

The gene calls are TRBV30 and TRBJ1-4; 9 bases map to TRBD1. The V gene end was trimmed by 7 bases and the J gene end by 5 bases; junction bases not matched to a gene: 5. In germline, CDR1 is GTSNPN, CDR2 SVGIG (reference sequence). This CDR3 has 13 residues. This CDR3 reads CALDRGRNEKLFF. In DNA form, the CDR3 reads TGTGCCTTGGACAGGGGACGGAATGAAAAACTGTTTTTT.

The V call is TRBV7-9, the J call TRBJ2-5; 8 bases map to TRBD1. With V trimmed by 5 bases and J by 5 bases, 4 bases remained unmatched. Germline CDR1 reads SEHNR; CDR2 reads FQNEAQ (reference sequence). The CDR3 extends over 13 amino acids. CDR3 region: CASSQSGGETQYF. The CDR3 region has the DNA TGTGCCAGCAGCCAATCAGGGGGCGAGACCCAGTACTTC.

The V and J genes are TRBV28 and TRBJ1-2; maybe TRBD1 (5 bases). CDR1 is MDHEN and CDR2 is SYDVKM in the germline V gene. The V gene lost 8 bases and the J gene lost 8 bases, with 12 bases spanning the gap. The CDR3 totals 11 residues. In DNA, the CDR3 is TGTGCCAGCGGCAGGGAGGGAGGCTACACCTTC. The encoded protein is CASGREGGYTF.

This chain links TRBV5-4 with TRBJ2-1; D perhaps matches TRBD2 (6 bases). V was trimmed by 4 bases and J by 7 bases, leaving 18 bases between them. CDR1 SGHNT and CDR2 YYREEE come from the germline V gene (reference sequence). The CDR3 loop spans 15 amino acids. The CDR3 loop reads CASSLLEGLKNEQFF. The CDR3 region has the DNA TGTGCCAGCAGCCTCCTGGAGGGGCTAAAGAATGAGCAGTTCTTC.

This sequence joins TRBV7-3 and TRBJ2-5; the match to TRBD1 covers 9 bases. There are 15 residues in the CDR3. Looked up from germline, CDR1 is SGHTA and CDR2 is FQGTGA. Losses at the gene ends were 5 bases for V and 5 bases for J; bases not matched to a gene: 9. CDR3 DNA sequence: TGTGCCAGCAGCCAAGGGACAGGGAGAATGGAGACCCAGTACTTC. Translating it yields CASSQGTGRMETQYF.

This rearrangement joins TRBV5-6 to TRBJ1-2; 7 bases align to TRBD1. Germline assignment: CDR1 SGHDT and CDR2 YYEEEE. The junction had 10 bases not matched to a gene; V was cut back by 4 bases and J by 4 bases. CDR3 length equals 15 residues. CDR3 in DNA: TGTGCCAGCAGCCTCAAGGGACAGCCGCTCTATGGCTACACCTTC. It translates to CASSLKGQPLYGYTF.

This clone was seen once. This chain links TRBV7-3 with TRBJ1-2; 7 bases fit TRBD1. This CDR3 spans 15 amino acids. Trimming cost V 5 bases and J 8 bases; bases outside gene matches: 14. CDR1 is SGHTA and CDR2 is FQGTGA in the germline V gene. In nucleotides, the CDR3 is TGTGCCAGCAGCGACCGGACAGGAGCGGTATGGGGCTACACCTTC. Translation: CASSDRTGAVWGYTF. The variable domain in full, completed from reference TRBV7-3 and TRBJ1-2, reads GAGVSQTPSNKVTEKGKYVELRCDPISGHTALYWYRQSLGQGPEFLIYFQGTGAADDSGLPNDRFFAVRPEGSVSTLKIQRTERGDSAVYLCASSDRTGAVWGYTFGSGTRLTVV.

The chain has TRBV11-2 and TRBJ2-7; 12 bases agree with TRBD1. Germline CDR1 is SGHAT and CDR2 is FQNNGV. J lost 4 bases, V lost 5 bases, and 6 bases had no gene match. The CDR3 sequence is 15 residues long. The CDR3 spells CASSPGTGGWYEQYF. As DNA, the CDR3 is TGTGCCAGCAGCCCCGGGACAGGGGGCTGGTACGAGCAGTACTTC. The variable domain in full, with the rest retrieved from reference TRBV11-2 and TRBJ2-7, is EAGVAQSPRYKIIEKRQSVAFWCNPISGHATLYWYQQILGQGPKLLIQFQNNGVVDDSQLPKDRFSAERLKGVDSTLKIQPAKLEDSAVYLCASSPGTGGWYEQYFGPGTRLTVT.

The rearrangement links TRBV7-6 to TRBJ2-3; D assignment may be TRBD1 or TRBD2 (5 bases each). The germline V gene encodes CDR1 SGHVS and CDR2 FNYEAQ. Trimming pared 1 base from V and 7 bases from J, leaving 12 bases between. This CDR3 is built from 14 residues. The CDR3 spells CASSLGEGWNTQYF. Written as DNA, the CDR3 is TGTGCCAGCAGCTTAGGCGAGGGGTGGAATACGCAGTATTTT. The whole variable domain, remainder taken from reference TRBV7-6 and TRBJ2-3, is GAGVSQSPRYKVTKRGQDVALRCDPISGHVSLYWYRQALGQGPEFLTYFNYEAQQDKSGLPNDRFSAERPEGSISTLTIQRTEQRDSAMYRCASSLGEGWNTQYFGPGTRLTVL.

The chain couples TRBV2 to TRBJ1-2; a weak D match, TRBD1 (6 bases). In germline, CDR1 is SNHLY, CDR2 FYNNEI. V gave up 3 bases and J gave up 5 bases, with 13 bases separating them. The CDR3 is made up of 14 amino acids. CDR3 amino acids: CASSDPRGGYGYTF. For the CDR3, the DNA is TGTGCCAGCAGTGACCCCAGAGGGGGATATGGCTACACCTTC.

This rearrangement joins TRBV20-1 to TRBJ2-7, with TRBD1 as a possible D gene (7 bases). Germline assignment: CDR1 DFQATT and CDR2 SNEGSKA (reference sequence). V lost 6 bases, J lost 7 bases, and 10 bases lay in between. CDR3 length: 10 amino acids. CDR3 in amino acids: CSAQGGEQYF. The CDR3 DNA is TGCAGTGCCCAGGGGGGTGAGCAGTACTTC.

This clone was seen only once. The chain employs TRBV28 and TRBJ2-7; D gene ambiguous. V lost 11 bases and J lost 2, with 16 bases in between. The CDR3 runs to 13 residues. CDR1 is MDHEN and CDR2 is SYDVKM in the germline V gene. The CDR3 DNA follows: TGTGCCGTAAGAGAGGAGATAACCTACGAGCAGTACTTC. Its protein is CAVREEITYEQYF.

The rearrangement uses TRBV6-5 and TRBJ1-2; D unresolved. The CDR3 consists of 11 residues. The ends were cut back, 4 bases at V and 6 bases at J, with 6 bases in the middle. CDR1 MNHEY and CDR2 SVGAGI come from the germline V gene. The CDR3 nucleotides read TGTGCCAGCAGTTCCCAAGATGGCTACACCTTC. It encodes CASSSQDGYTF.

The CDR3 loop is CASSPRTGDEQYF. The CDR3 DNA sequence: TGTGCCAGCAGCCCGCGGACAGGGGACGAGCAGTACTTC. The V gene is TRBV7-9, the J gene TRBJ2-7, with 9 bases identical to TRBD1. The CDR3 consists of 13 residues. J lost 5 bases, V lost 5 bases, and 4 bases had no gene match. Germline CDR1 reads SEHNR; CDR2 reads FQNEAQ (reference sequence).

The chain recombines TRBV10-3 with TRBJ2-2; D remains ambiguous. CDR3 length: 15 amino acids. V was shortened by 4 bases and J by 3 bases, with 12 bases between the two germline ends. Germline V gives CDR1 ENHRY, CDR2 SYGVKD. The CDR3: CAISGAEAHTGELFF. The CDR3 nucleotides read TGTGCCATCAGTGGGGCCGAGGCTCACACCGGGGAGCTGTTTTTT.

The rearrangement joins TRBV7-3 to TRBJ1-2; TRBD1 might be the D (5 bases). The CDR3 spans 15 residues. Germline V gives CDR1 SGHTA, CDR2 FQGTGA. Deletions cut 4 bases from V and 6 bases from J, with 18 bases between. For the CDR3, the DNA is TGTGCCAGCAGCTCCAACCCGACAGACCCCAATGGCTACACCTTC. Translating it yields CASSSNPTDPNGYTF.

For the CDR3, the DNA is TGTGCCTGGAGTAGTTCGACTAGCGAAGGAGATACGCAGTATTTT. Translated: CAWSSSTSEGDTQYF. The chain joins TRBV30 to TRBJ2-3; 8 nucleotides match TRBD2. The germline CDR1 and CDR2 sequences are GTSNPN and SVGIG (reference sequence). The junction had 9 bases not matched to a gene; V was cut back by 2 bases and J by 5 bases. The CDR3 runs 15 residues.

In DNA form, the CDR3 reads TGTGCCAGTAGTATAGATCGCGGGAGGGCTGAAGCTTTCTTT. It encodes CASSIDRGRAEAFF. The rearrangement uses TRBV19 and TRBJ1-1, with D hard to call. CDR3 length: 14 residues. Trimming left V 0 bases short and J 6 bases short, with 11 bases between. Germline V gene lookup returns CDR1 LNHDA and CDR2 SQIVND (reference sequence).

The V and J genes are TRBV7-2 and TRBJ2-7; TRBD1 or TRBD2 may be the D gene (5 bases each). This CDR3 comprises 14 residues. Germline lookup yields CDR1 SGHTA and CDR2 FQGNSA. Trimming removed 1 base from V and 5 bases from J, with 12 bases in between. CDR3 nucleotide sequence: TGTGCCAGCAGCTTAGTGGCAGGGAGCAACGAGCAGTACTTC. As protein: CASSLVAGSNEQYF.